This T cell receptor beta chain was profiled in a study of T cell responses to AZD1222 COVID-19 vaccine. This clone has a handful of counts. Its antigen is undetermined. Repertoires were generated with immunoSEQ multiplex PCR, while TCRdb's copy carries only in-frame clones and drops some. The table has about 110,000 clones, more than 75% seen once. The CDR3 extends over 15 amino acids. Germline V gene lookup returns CDR1 SNHLY and CDR2 FYNNEI. Trimming removed 4 bases at V and 7 bases at J, with 19 bases between. Pooling was applied to second doses at about 4 or about 12 weeks. Overall study findings and caveats: Targets within unmutated variant regions were reportedly found for nearly half of spike-specific TCRs. White British donors predominated, females outnumbered males, and clonal diversity was possibly underestimated. There were repertoire samples only from the period after the peak T cell response.

This clonotype was sampled from an adult who received the AZD1222 COVID-19 vaccine. This specimen was peripheral blood, taken 28 days after the second AZD1222 dose. The gene calls are TRBV2 and TRBJ2-5; D is possibly TRBD1 or TRBD2 (5 bases each). CDR3 in amino acids: CASSGGGLLEVTQYF. DNA of the CDR3: TGTGCCAGCAGTGGGGGCGGGCTTTTGGAGGTGACCCAGTACTTC.